The rows below give T cell receptor beta chains drawn from one sample of a study of blood T cell repertoires in COVID-19. Only in-frame clones appear in the TCRdb table, and some are missing; sequencing was by immunoSEQ multiplex PCR. The top ten clones hold over 7.5% of a sample with 60,000 to 75,000 clones, about four fifths of them seen once. Source material: peripheral blood. These receptor sequences come from an elderly woman with acute or convalescent COVID-19. CDR3s include the opening cysteine and the closing phenylalanine or tryptophan. The D gene is left open where the match is weak. Clone size is stated in some rows and not others, as once, few, many or a class when expanded.

TRBJ1-2	TRBV9	.	.	CASSVVPDQWEGYTF	TGTGCCAGCAGCGTAGTTCCGGATCAATGGGAGGGCTACACCTTC
TRBJ1-1	TRBV19	.	.	CASSGLWLGGGTEAFF	TGTGCCAGTAGTGGACTATGGTTAGGAGGAGGAACTGAAGCTTTCTTT
TRBJ1-1	TRBV4-1	.	.	CASSPGQGTTETFF	TGCGCCAGCAGCCCCGGACAAGGTACCACTGAAACTTTCTTT
TRBJ2-7	TRBV5-6	.	TRBD1	CASRRDREGKQYF	TGTGCCAGCAGGAGGGACAGGGAAGGTAAGCAGTACTTC
TRBJ2-5	TRBV27	.	TRBD2	CASSFTAGVGETQYF	TGTGCCAGCAGTTTTACAGCGGGGGTGGGGGAGACCCAGTACTTC
TRBJ2-5	TRBV5-5	.	TRBD1	CASSSGQKYQETQYF	TGTGCCAGCAGCTCGGGACAGAAGTACCAAGAGACCCAGTACTTC
TRBJ2-5	TRBV5-1	.	TRBD2	CASSLGLAGLQETQYF	TGCGCCAGCAGCTTGGGACTAGCGGGGCTCCAAGAGACCCAGTACTTC
TRBJ2-2	TRBV19	few	TRBD2	CASSIDGLAMGPNTGELFF	TGTGCCAGTAGTATAGATGGACTAGCGATGGGGCCGAACACCGGGGAGCTGTTTTTT
TRBJ1-2	TRBV6-1	once	TRBD1	CASSESLGTGANYGYTF	TGTGCCAGCAGTGAATCTCTGGGGACAGGAGCTAACTATGGCTACACCTTC
TRBJ1-5	TRBV7-8	.	TRBD1	CASSLTDRFNQPQHF	TGTGCCAGCAGCTTGACGGACAGGTTCAATCAGCCCCAGCATTTT
TRBJ1-2	TRBV19	.	.	CASIYRVDPRQDTSYTF	TGTGCCAGTATATACCGAGTCGATCCCCGACAGGACACCAGCTACACCTTC
TRBJ1-4	TRBV7-9	.	.	CASSRLGGTNEKLFF	TGTGCCAGCAGCAGACTCGGGGGGACTAATGAAAAACTGTTTTTT
TRBJ1-1	TRBV3-1/TRBV3-2	few	.	CASSQVEGNTEAFF	TGTGCCAGCAGCCAAGTTGAGGGGAACACTGAAGCTTTCTTT
TRBJ2-2	TRBV7-7	.	TRBD2	CASSLAAGGPGTGELFF	TGTGCTAGCAGCTTAGCGGCGGGGGGGCCGGGGACCGGGGAGCTGTTTTTT
TRBJ1-2	TRBV29-1	.	.	CSVGDPGQGYGYTF	TGCAGCGTTGGAGACCCAGGTCAGGGGTATGGCTACACCTTC
TRBJ2-7	TRBV5-6	once	TRBD1	CASSPLPYRDSSYEQYF	TGTGCCAGCAGTCCCTTGCCCTACCGGGACAGCTCCTACGAGCAGTACTTC
TRBJ2-2	TRBV7-7	.	.	CASSLMEGAAGELFF	TGTGCTAGCAGCTTAATGGAGGGCGCAGCCGGGGAGCTGTTTTTT
TRBJ2-3	TRBV5-1	.	.	CASRLVGAYLDTQYF	TGCGCCAGCCGCCTAGTGGGGGCCTACCTGGATACGCAGTATTTT
TRBJ1-5	TRBV5-6	.	TRBD1	CASSIGQGNQPQHF	TGTGCCAGCAGCATTGGACAGGGAAACCAGCCCCAGCATTTT
TRBJ1-2	TRBV27	.	TRBD1	CASSSGTGNYGYTF	TGTGCCAGCAGTTCCGGGACAGGGAACTATGGCTACACCTTC
TRBJ1-2	TRBV6-2/TRBV6-3	.	TRBD1	CASSYPGTGNYGYTF	TGTGCCAGCAGTTACCCCGGGACAGGGAACTATGGCTACACCTTC
TRBJ2-7	TRBV5-1	.	.	CASSFGSGSSYEQYF	TGCGCCAGCAGCTTTGGGAGCGGTAGCTCCTACGAGCAGTACTTC
TRBJ1-6	TRBV5-1	few	.	CASSLEPASPLHF	TGCGCCAGCAGCTTGGAGCCCGCATCACCCCTCCACTTT